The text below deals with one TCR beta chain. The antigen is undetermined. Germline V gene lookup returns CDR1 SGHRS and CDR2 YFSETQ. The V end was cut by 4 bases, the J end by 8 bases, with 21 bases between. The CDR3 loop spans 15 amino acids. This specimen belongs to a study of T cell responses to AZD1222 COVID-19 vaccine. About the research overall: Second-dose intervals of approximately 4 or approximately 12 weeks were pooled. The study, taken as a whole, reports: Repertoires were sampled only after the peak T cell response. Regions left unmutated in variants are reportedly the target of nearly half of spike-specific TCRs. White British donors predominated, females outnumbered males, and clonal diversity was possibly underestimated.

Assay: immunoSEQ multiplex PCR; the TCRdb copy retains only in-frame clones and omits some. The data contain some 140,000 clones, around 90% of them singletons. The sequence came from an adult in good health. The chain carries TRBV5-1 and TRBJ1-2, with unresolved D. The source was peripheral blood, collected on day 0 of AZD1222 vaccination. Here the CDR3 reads CASSQYQDGVWGYTF. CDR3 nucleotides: TGCGCCAGCAGCCAATACCAGGATGGGGTATGGGGCTACACCTTC.